This TCR beta chain originates from a study of TIL therapy for anti-PD-1-resistant metastatic lung cancer. Study-level information: Tumors were harvested before any PD-1/PD-L1 blockade.

Indicated time point: pre-treatment sample, taken before nivolumab and TIL therapy. The libraries were made with immunoSEQ v3. Sequencing was performed with immunoSEQ multiplex PCR; in TCRdb, only in-frame clones are kept and a portion is missing. The profile shows tens of thousands of clones, 69% of them singletons. Specimen: blood, collected at baseline. The receptor comes from a person aged 25-80 years with non-small cell lung cancer.

The CDR3 protein is CASSGSGLVFF. Here the CDR3 DNA reads TGTGCCAGTAGTGGCTCCGGGTTGGTGTTCTTC. This chain connects TRBV19 to TRBJ2-1; D gene unclear. Trimming took off 5 bases at V and 15 bases at J, with 14 bases between the two ends. The V gene's germline CDR1 is LNHDA and CDR2 SQIVND (reference sequence). There are 11 residues in the CDR3.